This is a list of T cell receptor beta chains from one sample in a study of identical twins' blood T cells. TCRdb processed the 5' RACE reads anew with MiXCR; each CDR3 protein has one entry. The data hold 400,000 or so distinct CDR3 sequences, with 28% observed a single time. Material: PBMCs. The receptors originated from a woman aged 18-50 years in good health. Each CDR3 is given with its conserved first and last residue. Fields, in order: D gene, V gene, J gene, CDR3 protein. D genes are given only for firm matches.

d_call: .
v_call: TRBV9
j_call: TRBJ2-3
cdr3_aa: CASSVTGRPDTQYF

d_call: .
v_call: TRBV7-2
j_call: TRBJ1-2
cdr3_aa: CASSSDQSGVGYTF

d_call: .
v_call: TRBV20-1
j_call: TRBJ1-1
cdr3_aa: CSARSRDGLRNTEAFF

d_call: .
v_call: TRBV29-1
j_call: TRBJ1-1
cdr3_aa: CSAHEALF

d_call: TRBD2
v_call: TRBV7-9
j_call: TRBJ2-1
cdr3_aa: CASTLTASGNNEQFF

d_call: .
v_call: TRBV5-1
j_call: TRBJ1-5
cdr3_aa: CAISLDGSPSNQPQHF

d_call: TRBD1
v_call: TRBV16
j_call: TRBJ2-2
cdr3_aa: CASSHGTGLRLFF

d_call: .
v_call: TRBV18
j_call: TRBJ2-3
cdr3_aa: CASSPPPTVPSTDTQYF

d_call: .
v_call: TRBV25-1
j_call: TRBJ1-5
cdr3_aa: CASSGAGWQPQHF

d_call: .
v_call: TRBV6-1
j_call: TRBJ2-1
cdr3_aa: CASSEAHGYEQFF

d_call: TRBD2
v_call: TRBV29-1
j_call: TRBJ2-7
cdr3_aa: CSVENSGDEQYF

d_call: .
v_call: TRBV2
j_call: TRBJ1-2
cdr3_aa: CASSRTWRGGDYGYTF

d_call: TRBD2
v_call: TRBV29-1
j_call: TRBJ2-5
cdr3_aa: CSVGLAGEETQYF

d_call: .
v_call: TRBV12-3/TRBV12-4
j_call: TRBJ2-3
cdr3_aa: CASSRELTDTQYF

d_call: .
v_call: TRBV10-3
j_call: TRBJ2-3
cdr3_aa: CAIRTGASTDTQYF

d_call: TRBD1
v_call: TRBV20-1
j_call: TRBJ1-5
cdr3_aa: CSALDRGGNQPQHF

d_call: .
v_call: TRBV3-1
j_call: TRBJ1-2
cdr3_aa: CASSHRVDYGYTF

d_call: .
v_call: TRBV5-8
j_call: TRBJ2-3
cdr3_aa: CASSLVGVTDTQYF

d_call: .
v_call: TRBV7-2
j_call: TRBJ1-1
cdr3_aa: CASSREPDGLMNTEAFF

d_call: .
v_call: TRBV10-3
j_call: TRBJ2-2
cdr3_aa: CAIQGGAGTGELFF

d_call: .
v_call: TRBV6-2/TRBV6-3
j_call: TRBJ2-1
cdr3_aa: CASSFAWNEQFF

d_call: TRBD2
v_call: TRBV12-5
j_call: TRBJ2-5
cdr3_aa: CASGLRIAGVQETQYF

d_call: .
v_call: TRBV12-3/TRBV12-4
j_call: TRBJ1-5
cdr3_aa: CASRVSSNQPQHF

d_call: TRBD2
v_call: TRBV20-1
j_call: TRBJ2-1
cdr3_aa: CSATQWGGNEQFF

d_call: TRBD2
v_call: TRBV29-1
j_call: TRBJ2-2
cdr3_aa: CSVELAGGPANTGELFF

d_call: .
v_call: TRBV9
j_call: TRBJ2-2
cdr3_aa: CASSVLLGNTGELFF

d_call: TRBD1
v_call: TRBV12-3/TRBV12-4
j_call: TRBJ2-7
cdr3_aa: CASSLWDRVYEQYF

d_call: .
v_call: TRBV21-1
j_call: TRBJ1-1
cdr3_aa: CASSKARDKNTEAFF

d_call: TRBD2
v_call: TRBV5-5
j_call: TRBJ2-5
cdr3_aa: CASSTTGTNQETQYF

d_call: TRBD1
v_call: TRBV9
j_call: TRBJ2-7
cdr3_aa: CASSAGQYNLYF

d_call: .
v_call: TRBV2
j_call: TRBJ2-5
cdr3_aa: CASRPRPVLRKQETQYF

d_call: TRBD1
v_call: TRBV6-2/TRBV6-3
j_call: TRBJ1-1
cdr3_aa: CASSYSRRDRSGTEAFF

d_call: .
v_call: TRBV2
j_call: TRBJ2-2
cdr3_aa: CASRATANTGELFF

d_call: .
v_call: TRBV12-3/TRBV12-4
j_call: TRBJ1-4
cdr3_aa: CASGLEVSNEKLFF

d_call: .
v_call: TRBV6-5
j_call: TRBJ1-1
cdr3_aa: CASSYREAFSEAFF

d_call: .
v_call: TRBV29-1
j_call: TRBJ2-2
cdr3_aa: CSVEGGALATGELFF

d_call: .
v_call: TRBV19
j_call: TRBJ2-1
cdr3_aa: CASSIWSEQFF

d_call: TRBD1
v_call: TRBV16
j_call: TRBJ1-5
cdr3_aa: CASSQSRQGINQPQHF

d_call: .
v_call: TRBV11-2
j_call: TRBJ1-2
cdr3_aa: CASSLTRLAHGYTF

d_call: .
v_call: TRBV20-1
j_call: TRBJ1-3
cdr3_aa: CSATKQYSGNTIYF

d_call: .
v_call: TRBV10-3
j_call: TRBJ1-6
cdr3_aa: CAISERQNSPLHF

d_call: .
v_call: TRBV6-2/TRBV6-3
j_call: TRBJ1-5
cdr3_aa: CASSYLSGWQPQHF

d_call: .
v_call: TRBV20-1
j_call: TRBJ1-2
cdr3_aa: CSARDGALRGYTF

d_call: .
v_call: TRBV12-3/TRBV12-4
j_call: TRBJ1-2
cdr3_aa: CASSPDIPYYGYTF

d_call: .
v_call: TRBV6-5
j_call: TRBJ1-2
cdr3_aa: CASSYSGKANYGYTF